A single sample is the source of the 10 T cell receptor beta chains below, sequenced in a study of blood T cell repertoires in COVID-19. Profiling relied on immunoSEQ multiplex PCR, and the TCRdb table lists in-frame clones only, not all of them. The table includes roughly 250,000 clones, around 90% detected once. Material for sequencing was PBMCs or T cells enriched from blood (not recorded which). Receptors originate from a woman aged 25 to 39 with acute COVID-19.

This clone was observed a handful of times. The chain carries TRBV30 and TRBJ2-1; unclear D gene. The germline V gene encodes CDR1 GTSNPN and CDR2 SVGIG (reference sequence). Trimming pared 3 bases from V and 2 bases from J, leaving 17 bases between. This CDR3 spans 16 amino acids. The CDR3 DNA reads as TGTGCCTGGAGGGCCACGATGGTGCAAGCCTACAATGAGCAGTTCTTC. It is translated as CAWRATMVQAYNEQFF. Using reference TRBV30 and TRBJ2-1 for the parts outside the CDR3, the full variable domain is SQTIHQWPATLVQPVGSPLSLECTVEGTSNPNLYWYRQAAGRGLQLLFYSVGIGQISSEVPQNLSASRPQDRQFILSSKKLLLSDSGFYLCAWRATMVQAYNEQFFGPGTRLTVL.

J is TRBJ2-2 and V is TRBV6-1; a possible D gene is TRBD2 (5 bases). The CDR3 is 15 amino acids. The V end was cut by 1 base, the J end by 1 base, with 7 bases between. Germline loops: CDR1 MNHNS, CDR2 SASEGT. CDR3 residues: CASSEDAGNTGELFF. The CDR3 DNA follows: TGTGCCAGCAGTGAAGATGCGGGGAACACCGGGGAGCTGTTTTTT.

This clone has more than one count but fewer than ten. The V call is TRBV7-6, the J call TRBJ1-1; 8 bases fit TRBD1. The CDR3 extends over 13 amino acids. Looked up from germline, CDR1 is SGHVS and CDR2 is FNYEAQ. The junction had 2 bases not matched to a gene; V was cut back by 5 bases and J by 3 bases. CDR3 in amino acids: CASSDRGDTEAFF. The DNA of the CDR3 is TGTGCCAGCAGCGACAGGGGTGACACTGAAGCTTTCTTT.

The chain has TRBV5-1 and TRBJ2-3; perhaps TRBD2 as D (5 bases). Between the trimmed V and J ends, which lost 4 bases and 2 bases, there was a span of 11 bases. This CDR3 is 14 amino acids long. Germline V gene data show CDR1 as SGHRS and CDR2 as YFSETQ. The CDR3 reads CASSTGLHTDTQYF. In nucleotides, the CDR3 is TGCGCCAGCAGCACCGGACTGCACACAGATACGCAGTATTTT.

The CDR3 protein is CASSQTGQGRRYTF. The CDR3 DNA is TGTGCCAGCAGCCAGACCGGACAGGGGAGGCGCTACACCTTC. The rearrangement uses TRBV11-2 and TRBJ1-2, with 9 bases aligning to TRBD1. CDR3 size: 14 residues. Trimming cost V 5 bases and J 9 bases; bases outside gene matches: 10. Per germline, CDR1 SGHAT and CDR2 FQNNGV.

The CDR3 spells CASGHASVQETQYF. Written as DNA, the CDR3 is TGTGCTAGTGGCCATGCTAGCGTACAAGAGACCCAGTACTTC. This chain connects TRBV12-5 to TRBJ2-5; the D gene is possibly TRBD2 (6 bases). V was shortened by 6 bases and J by 2 bases, with 13 bases between the two germline ends. The CDR3 length is 14 residues. Germline V gives CDR1 LGHNT, CDR2 FRNRAP.

V and J are TRBV7-9 and TRBJ2-5; D is ambiguous. This CDR3 has 14 residues. The germline V gene encodes CDR1 SEHNR and CDR2 FQNEAQ (reference sequence). V dropped 1 base and J dropped 1 base, with 7 bases sitting between them. The DNA of the CDR3 is TGTGCCAGCAGCTTAGTTGGAGTCCAAGAGACCCAGTACTTC. Residues: CASSLVGVQETQYF.

The chain carries TRBV5-1 and TRBJ1-4; D gene uncertain. Germline-derived CDR1 and CDR2 are SGHRS and YFSETQ. The ends were cut back, 5 bases at V and 5 bases at J, with 16 bases in the middle. CDR3 size: 15 residues. CDR3 loop: CASRTWGGSNEKLFF. In DNA form, the CDR3 reads TGCGCCAGCAGAACTTGGGGAGGGTCCAATGAAAAACTGTTTTTT.

V and J are TRBV7-3 and TRBJ2-5, with D perhaps TRBD2 (6 bases). Germline loops: CDR1 SGHTA, CDR2 FQGTGA. This CDR3 comprises 9 residues. The CDR3 sequence is CDRGETQYF. The CDR3 DNA is TGTGACCGGGGGGAGACCCAGTACTTC.

The chain employs TRBV29-1 and TRBJ1-4, with a possible D match to TRBD1 (5 bases). Looked up from germline, CDR1 is SQVTM and CDR2 is ANQGSEA. The CDR3 is made up of 13 amino acids. V was pared by 6 bases and J by 4 bases, with 12 bases between. Here the CDR3 reads CSVAGRYNEKLFF. The DNA of the CDR3 is TGCAGCGTCGCGGGACGGTATAATGAAAAACTGTTTTTT.